This T cell receptor beta chain is from a study of OX40 agonist ivuxolimab in advanced cancers. Turning to the study itself: Under the entry rules, prior anti-PD-1, anti-PD-L1 or anti-CTLA-4 therapy was allowed, and 40% had some.

Method: immunoSEQ multiplex PCR; TCRdb's copy keeps in-frame clones and lacks some. This table holds around 100,000 clones, 85% to 95% found once. There are 14 residues in the CDR3. The J segment lost 4 bases and the V segment lost 8 bases, leaving 8 bases of the junction unmatched. Germline V gene data show CDR1 as WNHNN and CDR2 as SYGVQD (reference sequence). Sequenced here: CD4+ or CD8+ T cells sorted from blood, sampled in a trial of the OX40 agonist ivuxolimab. The clonotype originates from an adult with an advanced solid tumor such as melanoma, head and neck, liver or kidney cancer. The genes are TRBV10-1 and TRBJ2-7; TRBD1 matches 10 bases. The CDR3 region has the DNA TGCGCCAGCCGATCGGGACAGGGGTCTTACGAGCAGTACTTC. As protein: CASRSGQGSYEQYF.